These T cell receptor beta chains were read from a single sample in a study of metastatic and nonmetastatic thyroid tumors. Using MiXCR, TCRdb re-called clones from the PCR reads. Found here are some 14,000 clones, about 35% of them singletons; the top ten hold more than 9.5%. Sequencing used tumor tissue. The receptors here all came from a male donor with papillary thyroid cancer or a benign thyroid nodule (not recorded which). Some clones in this sample may be carry-over from other donors' samples. CDR3s include the opening cysteine and the closing phenylalanine or tryptophan. D genes are given only for firm matches. For some rows the clone size is stated as once, few or many, or as a class when expanded; others skip it.

V	size	J	D	CDR3	DNA
TRBV7-3	once	TRBJ2-1	NA	CASSKDIRDERFF	TGTGCCAGCAGCAAGGACATTCGGGATGAGCGGTTCTTC
TRBV11-2	many	TRBJ2-7	TRBD2	CASSATSGTISYEQYF	TGTGCCAGCAGCGCAACTAGCGGGACGATCTCCTACGAGCAGTACTTC
TRBV27	NA	TRBJ1-2	NA	CASSSRRAGKNYGYTF	TGTGCCAGCAGCTCCCGTCGCGCGGGGAAGAACTATGGCTACACCTTC
TRBV11-2	many	TRBJ1-1	TRBD1	CASSLMGQGMNTEAFF	TGTGCCAGCAGCTTAATGGGACAGGGGATGAACACTGAAGCTTTCTTT
TRBV7-8	medium-sized	TRBJ1-6	NA	CASRSPYSPLHF	TGTGCCAGCAGATCCCCCTATTCACCCCTCCACTTT
TRBV11-1	many	TRBJ1-1	NA	CASSLGSVRLNTEAFF	TGTGCCAGCAGCTTAGGTTCTGTCCGTTTGAACACTGAAGCTTTCTTT
TRBV20-1	NA	TRBJ1-2	NA	CSAIRVIYTF	TGCAGTGCTATTAGGGTCATCTACACCTTC
TRBV18	NA	TRBJ1-2	TRBD1	CASSPEQGDYGYTF	TGTGCCAGCTCACCAGAACAGGGGGACTATGGCTACACCTTC
TRBV20-1	once	TRBJ1-2	NA	CSARDYRQDGYTF	TGCAGTGCTAGAGATTACCGACAAGATGGCTACACCTTC
TRBV29-1	many	TRBJ1-1	NA	CSVVFLNTEAFF	TGCAGCGTTGTTTTTCTAAACACTGAAGCTTTCTTT